This TCR beta chain was recovered during a study of blood T cell repertoires in COVID-19. For the study at large: Spain, Italy and the United States supplied samples that represented acute and convalescent COVID-19. T cells, B-cell-depleted T cells, or PBMCs supplied cDNA or gDNA.

Methods used by the authors: For nucleated cells, counts were estimated from reference gene primer amplification. TCRdb keeps only in-frame clones here, not all; method: immunoSEQ multiplex PCR. The DNA gave D and trimming, while V, J and clone size come from that table. This table holds 13,000 to 15,000 clones, 83% found once. Germline V CDR1 and CDR2: LNHDA, SQIVND (reference sequence). This CDR3 is 14 amino acids long. V was pared by 4 bases and J by 5 bases, with 14 bases between. Sequenced sample: peripheral blood. The sequence came from a man aged 35-49 years with active or convalescent COVID-19. The V and J genes are TRBV19 and TRBJ1-1, with TRBD1 as a possible D gene (5 bases). Written as DNA, the CDR3 is TGTGCCAGTAGTACAACACCCGGGGGGACTGAAGCTTTCTTT. As protein: CASSTTPGGTEAFF.